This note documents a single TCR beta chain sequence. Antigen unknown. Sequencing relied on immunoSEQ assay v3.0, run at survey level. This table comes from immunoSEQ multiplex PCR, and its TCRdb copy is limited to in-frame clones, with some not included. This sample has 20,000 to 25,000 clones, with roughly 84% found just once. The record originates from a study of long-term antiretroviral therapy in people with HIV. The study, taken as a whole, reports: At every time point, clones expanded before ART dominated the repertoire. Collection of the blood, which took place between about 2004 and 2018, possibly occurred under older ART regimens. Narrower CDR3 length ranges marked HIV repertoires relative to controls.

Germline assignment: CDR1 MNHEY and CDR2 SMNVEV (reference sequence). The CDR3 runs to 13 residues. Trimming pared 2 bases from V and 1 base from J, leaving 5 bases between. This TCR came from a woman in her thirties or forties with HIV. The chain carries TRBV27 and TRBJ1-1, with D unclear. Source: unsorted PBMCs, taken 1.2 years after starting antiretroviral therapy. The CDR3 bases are TGTGCCAGCAGTTTAACTCGGAACACTGAAGCTTTCTTT. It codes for CASSLTRNTEAFF.